This is a list of T cell receptor beta chains from one sample in a study of Ad26.COV2.S vaccination and SARS-CoV-2 variants. Sequencing used immunoSEQ multiplex PCR; TCRdb keeps in-frame clones, though not all of them. The data contain hundreds of thousands of clones, 89% of them singletons. The sequencing used peripheral blood, collected in a trial of Ad26.COV2.S vaccine versus placebo. The receptors derive from a person between 18 and 65 years old who received the Ad26.COV2.S COVID-19 vaccine or a placebo. Each CDR3 is given with its conserved first and last residue. Each record gives: V gene, J gene, CDR3 protein.

TRBV7-9	TRBJ1-4	CASSLSGGHEKLFF
TRBV5-4	TRBJ2-1	CASSLDRVVYNEQFF
TRBV30	TRBJ2-7	CAWSQGGYEQYF
TRBV7-2	TRBJ2-1	CASTGLAGWEQFF
TRBV3-1/TRBV3-2	TRBJ2-1	CASSHTSGDLNEQFF
TRBV2	TRBJ1-5	CASSDEGSNQPQHF
TRBV3-1/TRBV3-2	TRBJ1-1	CASSRGVNTEAFF
TRBV30	TRBJ1-2	CAWWGEQDGYTF
TRBV7-9	TRBJ2-3	CASSSPSDTQYF
TRBV10-3	TRBJ1-5	CAISESKGLQPQHF
TRBV27	TRBJ2-3	CASSLYMPADTQYF
TRBV6-6	TRBJ1-3	CASSSTGEGRNTIYF
TRBV24-1	TRBJ1-5	CATSDNRQGAYSNQPQHF
TRBV19	TRBJ2-1	CASWGGLEQFF
TRBV2	TRBJ1-6	CASSEMGGAGSPLHF
TRBV7-3	TRBJ2-7	CASSPNGYEQYF
TRBV27	TRBJ2-5	CASRDTGRKKETQYF
TRBV11-2	TRBJ1-1	CASSPWGTVNTEAFF
TRBV5-1	TRBJ2-7	CASSLGSGLGTSVYEQYF
TRBV6-5	TRBJ2-7	CASAGTPRSYEQYF
TRBV6-1	TRBJ2-7	CASSEGQGVYEQYF
TRBV24-1	TRBJ2-6	CATSDGTGGLGANVLTF
TRBV27	TRBJ2-1	CASTAKLAGGDEQFF
TRBV9	TRBJ2-1	CASSVGASGYNEQFF
TRBV5-1	TRBJ2-1	CASSLATASEYNEQFF
TRBV2	TRBJ1-6	CASSPVSGPLHF
TRBV7-9	TRBJ2-5	CASSLELAGLETQYF
TRBV18	TRBJ2-1	CASSPDRGNEQFF
TRBV6-5	TRBJ2-7	CASIGTSGSSYEQYF
TRBV29-1	TRBJ1-2	CSVDPGQGANYGYTF
TRBV19	TRBJ1-4	CASTGGDEKLFF
TRBV11-2	TRBJ2-6	CASSPTSYSGANVLTF
TRBV29-1	TRBJ1-3	CSVVGQGRSGNTIYF
TRBV18	TRBJ2-7	CASSPRDSEYEQYF
TRBV2	TRBJ2-5	CASRRGRRETQYF
TRBV24-1	TRBJ2-3	CATSDRTSGRADTQYF
TRBV4-1	TRBJ1-5	CASSQGPANQPQHF
TRBV10-1	TRBJ1-1	CASRAGLSNTEAFF
TRBV9	TRBJ1-6	CASSGGQINSPLHF